What follows are 8 T cell receptor beta chains derived from one specimen sequenced in a study of T cells after yellow fever vaccination. TCRdb used MiXCR to reprocess the 5' RACE reads, holding one entry per CDR3 protein. The data contain more than 65,000 distinct CDR3 sequences, about an eighth of them singletons. The specimen was CD8+ T cells not binding an NS4B(214-222) dextramer, sorted from PBMCs, collected less than 25 days after the first yellow fever vaccination. These receptors were obtained from a young man who received the YFV17D yellow fever vaccine.

V is TRBV9 and J is TRBJ1-2; D is ambiguous. Deletions cut 2 bases from V and 4 bases from J, with 15 bases between. This CDR3 is 15 amino acids long. The germline V gene has CDR1 SGDLS and CDR2 YYNGEE. CDR3 nucleotides: TGTGCCAGCAGCGTCGGCACGGGCGACTCCTATGGCTACACCTTC. As protein: CASSVGTGDSYGYTF.

The chain recombines TRBV7-9 with TRBJ1-5; 8 bases line up with TRBD1. Trimming cost V 5 bases and J 6 bases; bases outside gene matches: 12. CDR1 SEHNR and CDR2 FQNEAQ come from the germline V gene (reference sequence). CDR3 length: 16 amino acids. The CDR3 region is CASSAGRVDRGQPQHF. CDR3 bases: TGTGCCAGCAGCGCGGGACGGGTAGACAGGGGTCAGCCCCAGCATTTT.

This clonotype was counted between two and nine times. The rearrangement links TRBV12-3 or TRBV12-4 to TRBJ1-1; D unresolved. Trimming took 3 bases from V and 4 from J, leaving 6 bases between them. This CDR3 is 12 amino acids long. This CDR3 reads CASSFWGTEAFF. DNA for the CDR3: TGTGCCAGCAGTTTTTGGGGCACTGAAGCTTTCTTT.

This clonotype was detected only a few times. Here the CDR3 DNA reads TGCGCCAGCAGCTCGTTCCAGGGGACCGGGGAGCTGTTTTTT. Amino acid sequence: CASSSFQGTGELFF. This chain links TRBV5-1 with TRBJ2-2; D may be TRBD1 (6 bases). The CDR3 sequence is 14 residues long. CDR1 and CDR2 (germline): SGHRS, YFSETQ. V was shortened by 3 bases and J by 5 bases, with 11 bases between the two germline ends.

The chain joins TRBV7-9 to TRBJ1-6, with 7 nucleotides matching TRBD1. The CDR3 spans 14 residues. J lost 6 bases, V lost 11 bases, and 10 bases had no gene match. CDR1 is SEHNR, CDR2 FQNEAQ, per germline (reference sequence). CDR3 nucleotide sequence: TGTGCCGGCCGGGACAGCCTCCGTAATTCACCCCTCCACTTT. Protein product: CAGRDSLRNSPLHF.

V and J are TRBV4-3 and TRBJ2-5; weak D call: TRBD2 (6 bases). The CDR3 length is 15 residues. Per germline, CDR1 LGHNA and CDR2 YSLEER. V was pared by 3 bases and J by 5 bases, with 16 bases between. DNA for the CDR3: TGCGCCAGCAGCCAGGATGGTCGGGGGTCGGAGACCCAGTACTTC. Its translation: CASSQDGRGSETQYF.

The table lists this clonotype with a few counts. This chain links TRBV6-1 with TRBJ1-3; 9 bases line up with TRBD1. The V gene end was trimmed by 6 bases and the J gene end by 0 bases; junction bases not matched to a gene: 6. CDR3 length: 16 residues. Germline V CDR1 and CDR2: MNHNS, SASEGT. The CDR3 loop is CASRGQGPNSGNTIYF. DNA for the CDR3: TGTGCCAGCAGGGGACAGGGTCCGAACTCTGGAAACACCATATATTTT.

This clonotype was recorded a few times. V usage is TRBV30 and J usage is TRBJ2-2; D is undetermined. This CDR3 has 13 residues. Trimming shortened V by 0 bases and J by 1 base, and 3 bases separated the two germline ends. The germline V gene has CDR1 GTSNPN and CDR2 SVGIG (reference sequence). CDR3 loop: CAWSVLNTGELFF. Written as DNA, the CDR3 is TGTGCCTGGAGTGTGCTGAACACCGGGGAGCTGTTTTTT.